This T cell receptor (beta chain) was found in a study of blood T cells in healthy people across ages. General observations from the study: Estimates drawn from one million T cells were deemed to understate diversity.

Germline values: CDR1 LGHDT, CDR2 YNNKEL (reference sequence). The CDR3 totals 18 residues. V shed 4 bases, J shed 5 bases, and the junction held 17 bases outside the gene matches. A word on this clonotype: Its target is not known.

The authors ran a second PCR of about 7 to 12 cycles using a sample-barcoded 5' primer and a J-beta primer mix. MiXCR, applied by TCRdb to the 5' RACE reads, yields one record per CDR3 protein. Of approximately 800,000 distinct CDR3 sequences listed, roughly 53% were seen once; the top ten hold around 41%. The rearrangement uses TRBV3-1 and TRBJ2-7; 10 nucleotides line up with TRBD1. Sample: blood. This clonotype was obtained from a man older than 75 in good health. CDR3 in DNA: TGTGCCAGCAGCCCCTACGAAGTCGGGACAGGGGATGGCAACGAGCAGTACTTC. It specifies CASSPYEVGTGDGNEQYF.